This TCR beta chain was identified in a study of T cell repertoires in cytomegalovirus infection. Overall study: Public TCR beta signature analysis indicated the presence of both CMV infection and matching HLA type. Notes on the study in general: The ex vivo response was dominated by HLA-C-restricted CMV-specific TCR beta clonotypes.

Germline lookup yields CDR1 SGHAT and CDR2 FQNNGV. V shed 5 bases and J shed 4 bases, with 18 bases lying between them. This CDR3 contains 15 residues. TCRdb processed the reads anew with MiXCR; each CDR3 protein has one entry. The table lists hundreds of thousands of distinct CDR3 sequences, under 45% of them singletons. As regards this clonotype: The antigen is unknown.

This sequence originates from a human donor in good health (CMV status not recorded). Some clones in this sample may be carry-over from other donors' samples. The material was cultured PBMCs, obtained from culture after CMV antigen stimulation. This chain joins TRBV11-2 and TRBJ2-7; perhaps TRBD2 as D (6 bases). CDR3 residues: CASSVTGTGGYEQYF. DNA of the CDR3: TGTGCCAGCAGCGTAACCGGGACTGGCGGTTACGAGCAGTACTTC.